Listed here are 21 T cell receptor beta chains from one sample, sequenced in a study of beta chain features in type 1 diabetes. Of the isolated RNA, all was reverse transcribed, and so the sequenced material was expressed TCRB transcripts. The data were produced by immunoSEQ multiplex PCR, yet TCRdb's version contains in-frame clones alone and is incomplete. Seen here are about 180,000 clones, about 13% observed once, and the top ten hold 0.6% to 0.8%. The sample consisted of central memory CD4+ T cells from blood. All receptors derive from a woman aged 18-30 years in good health.

Concerning this clone itself: Other DNA sequences within the sample encode an identical CDR3. The chain joins TRBV6-5 to TRBJ1-1; D perhaps matches TRBD1 (6 bases). CDR1 and CDR2 from the germline V gene are MNHEY and SVGAGI. V gave up 5 bases and J gave up 1 base, with 14 bases separating them. The CDR3 length is 15 residues. The CDR3 here is CASSNPGQANTEAFF. CDR3 coding DNA: TGTGCCAGCAGTAACCCGGGACAAGCGAACACTGAAGCTTTCTTT.

Comments on this clone: This CDR3 is also generated by other DNA sequences in the sample. The V gene is TRBV5-1, the J gene TRBJ2-1; D remains unclear. V lost 5 bases and J 4 bases, leaving 10 bases between the germline ends. Germline-derived CDR1 and CDR2 are SGHRS and YFSETQ. The CDR3 totals 13 residues. The CDR3 spells CASSPGSYNEQFF. CDR3 nucleotides: TGCGCCAGCAGTCCCGGGTCGTACAATGAGCAGTTCTTC.

This clone was seen only a few times. V is TRBV16 and J is TRBJ1-5, with 11 bases matching TRBD1. CDR1 is KGHSY, CDR2 FQNENV, per germline. V was pared by 4 bases and J by 0 bases, with 11 bases of the junction left unmatched. The CDR3 runs 19 residues. Here the CDR3 reads CASSPHRTGGADSNQPQHF. CDR3 nucleotide sequence: TGTGCCAGCAGCCCGCACCGGACAGGGGGCGCCGATAGCAATCAGCCCCAGCATTTT.

This clone was observed a handful of times. V is TRBV29-1 and J is TRBJ2-5; no clear D gene. The CDR3 is 12 residues long. V shed 4 bases and J shed 1 base, with 7 bases lying between them. CDR1 and CDR2 (germline): SQVTM, ANQGSEA. The chain's CDR3 is CSVAQSQETQYF. As DNA, the CDR3 is TGCAGCGTTGCACAGAGCCAAGAGACCCAGTACTTC.

This clone was counted between two and nine times. The chain carries TRBV30 and TRBJ2-3; 8 positions match TRBD2. Germline CDR1 is GTSNPN and CDR2 is SVGIG (reference sequence). Germline trimming cut 5 bases from V and 4 bases from J; bases unmatched to any gene: 11. This CDR3 has 15 amino acids. In DNA, the CDR3 is TGTGCCTGGGCCCCCGGGACTAGGTTAGCAGATACGCAGTATTTT. This gives the protein CAWAPGTRLADTQYF.

This clone was seen a handful of times. The V call is TRBV6-5, the J call TRBJ1-5; 7 bases map to TRBD1. The CDR3 length is 15 residues. The germline V gene encodes CDR1 MNHEY and CDR2 SVGAGI. The V gene end was trimmed by 6 bases and the J gene end by 2 bases; junction bases not matched to a gene: 7. The CDR3 is CASSRQGDGNQPQHF. The DNA of the CDR3 is TGTGCCAGCAGCAGACAGGGAGATGGCAATCAGCCCCAGCATTTT.

This clone was detected many times. V is TRBV9 and J is TRBJ2-7, with D unclear. The germline CDR1 and CDR2 sequences are SGDLS and YYNGEE. The V gene lost 3 bases and the J gene lost 3 bases, with 19 bases spanning the gap. The CDR3 spans 16 residues. This CDR3 reads CASSGRQINEFYEQYF. DNA for the CDR3: TGTGCCAGCAGCGGACGACAAATCAACGAGTTCTACGAGCAGTACTTC.

The chain uses TRBV4-1 and TRBJ1-5; tentative D call: TRBD1 (6 bases). The length of the CDR3 is 14 residues. Between the trimmed V and J ends, which lost 4 bases and 4 bases, there was a span of 11 bases. Germline-derived CDR1 and CDR2 are MGHRA and YSYEKL. In DNA form, the CDR3 reads TGCGCCAGCAGCCTACAGGGCGGAAATCAGCCCCAGCATTTT. It translates to CASSLQGGNQPQHF.

V gene TRBV7-6 combines with J gene TRBJ2-1; 8 bases line up with TRBD1. V trimming: 2 bases; J trimming: 8 bases; junction bases outside the gene matches: 8. The CDR3 consists of 15 residues. Germline-derived CDR1 and CDR2 are SGHVS and FNYEAQ. The CDR3 DNA follows: TGTGCCAGCAGCTTACGGACAGGGCCCCTCTATGAGCAGTTCTTC. This translates into CASSLRTGPLYEQFF.

There are many counts of this clone. The chain combines TRBV30 with TRBJ1-1; D remains ambiguous. The V end was cut by 7 bases, the J end by 6 bases, with 12 bases between. This CDR3 region has 11 residues. The germline V gene has CDR1 GTSNPN and CDR2 SVGIG (reference sequence). CDR3 bases: TGTGCCTCATCTGACTTGGCTGAAGCTTTCTTT. This gives the protein CASSDLAEAFF. Full variable domain (remainder filled in from reference TRBV30 and TRBJ1-1): SQTIHQWPATLVQPVGSPLSLECTVEGTSNPNLYWYRQAAGRGLQLLFYSVGIGQISSEVPQNLSASRPQDRQFILSSKKLLLSDSGFYLCASSDLAEAFFGQGTRLTVV.

This clone was observed a few times. The chain combines TRBV11-2 with TRBJ2-1, with D possibly being TRBD1 (5 bases). CDR3 length: 13 amino acids. Germline V gives CDR1 SGHAT, CDR2 FQNNGV. V lost 7 bases and J lost 5, with 12 bases in between. The CDR3 DNA sequence: TGTGCCAGCAAAACCCCACAGGACAATGAGCAGTTCTTC. It yields the protein CASKTPQDNEQFF.

This clone was seen only a few times. This chain links TRBV9 with TRBJ2-1; 7 nucleotides align to TRBD2. Germline CDR1 is SGDLS and CDR2 is YYNGEE. V dropped 0 bases and J dropped 4; count of bases not matched to a gene: 16. The CDR3 has 19 residues. The CDR3 sequence: CASSVGLAFGLDSYNEQFF. Here the CDR3 DNA reads TGTGCCAGCAGCGTAGGACTAGCTTTTGGTCTGGACTCATACAATGAGCAGTTCTTC.

The rearrangement uses TRBV30 and TRBJ2-1; 7 bases map to TRBD1. The CDR3 is 16 residues long. Germline V CDR1 and CDR2: GTSNPN, SVGIG (reference sequence). The J segment lost 4 bases and the V segment lost 3 bases, leaving 12 bases of the junction unmatched. The CDR3 sequence is CAWRHWSGTAYNEQFF. The CDR3, as DNA: TGTGCCTGGAGACATTGGTCCGGGACAGCTTACAATGAGCAGTTCTTC.

This clone showed up just a few times. The chain carries TRBV11-2 and TRBJ2-5; D is possibly TRBD2 (6 bases). V lost 0 bases and J lost 4, with 9 bases in between. This CDR3 contains 14 residues. The germline CDR1 and CDR2 sequences are SGHAT and FQNNGV. The CDR3 DNA reads TGTGCCAGCAGCTTAGATGGGGGGAGAGAGACCCAGTACTTC. Translation gives CASSLDGGRETQYF. Combining the CDR3 with reference TRBV11-2 and TRBJ2-5 gives the whole variable domain EAGVAQSPRYKIIEKRQSVAFWCNPISGHATLYWYQQILGQGPKLLIQFQNNGVVDDSQLPKDRFSAERLKGVDSTLKIQPAKLEDSAVYLCASSLDGGRETQYFGPGTRLLVL.

The V and J genes are TRBV11-2 and TRBJ2-7; 7 bases match TRBD1. The germline V gene encodes CDR1 SGHAT and CDR2 FQNNGV. The junction had 7 bases not matched to a gene; V was cut back by 5 bases and J by 3 bases. The CDR3 contains 14 residues. CDR3 region: CASSLKWDSYEQYF. The CDR3 DNA reads as TGTGCCAGCAGCCTCAAATGGGACAGCTACGAGCAGTACTTC.

This clone was seen a handful of times. V gene TRBV5-4 combines with J gene TRBJ2-7; 11 bases agree with TRBD2. The germline V gene encodes CDR1 SGHNT and CDR2 YYREEE (reference sequence). V shed 4 bases, J shed 0 bases, and the junction held 3 bases outside the gene matches. This CDR3 spans 15 amino acids. This CDR3 is CASSVGLAASYEQYF. In DNA, the CDR3 is TGTGCCAGCAGCGTGGGACTAGCGGCCTCCTACGAGCAGTACTTC.

This clone was seen a few times. The chain links TRBV30 to TRBJ1-2, with 11 bases lining up with TRBD1. The germline CDR1 and CDR2 sequences are GTSNPN and SVGIG (reference sequence). The CDR3 is 15 residues long. The trim removed 4 bases at V and 3 bases at J, leaving 7 bases unmatched. Here the CDR3 DNA reads TGTGCCTGGATCCTCGGACAGGGGGCAGACTATGGCTACACCTTC. This translates into CAWILGQGADYGYTF. The full variable domain, rest sourced from reference TRBV30 and TRBJ1-2, is SQTIHQWPATLVQPVGSPLSLECTVEGTSNPNLYWYRQAAGRGLQLLFYSVGIGQISSEVPQNLSASRPQDRQFILSSKKLLLSDSGFYLCAWILGQGADYGYTFGSGTRLTVV.

This clone has a handful of counts. The chain combines TRBV29-1 with TRBJ1-1; a weak D match, TRBD1 (5 bases). CDR1 is SQVTM and CDR2 is ANQGSEA in the germline V gene. V lost 7 bases and J 12 bases, leaving 27 bases between the germline ends. The CDR3 length is 14 residues. CDR3 sequence: CSASAGGNLGVSFF. The CDR3 coding sequence is TGCAGCGCCTCGGCCGGGGGAAATCTGGGGGTGTCTTTCTTT.

The chain has TRBV9 and TRBJ2-1; TRBD2 matches 16 bases. J lost 8 bases, V lost 3 bases, and 5 bases had no gene match. Germline V gives CDR1 SGDLS, CDR2 YYNGEE. This CDR3 has 16 residues. CDR3 nucleotides: TGTGCCAGCAGCGCACCGGGACTAGCGGGAGGGCATGAGCAGTTCTTC. This codes for CASSAPGLAGGHEQFF. Full variable domain (missing parts from reference TRBV9 and TRBJ2-1): DSGVTQTPKHLITATGQRVTLRCSPRSGDLSVYWYQQSLDQGLQFLIQYYNGEERAKGNILERFSAQQFPDLHSELNLSSLELGDSALYFCASSAPGLAGGHEQFFGPGTRLTVL.

This clone was counted between two and nine times. CDR3: CASSWQGSRQPQHF. The CDR3 bases are TGTGCCAGCAGTTGGCAGGGTAGTAGGCAGCCCCAGCATTTT. This rearrangement joins TRBV27 to TRBJ1-5; tentative D call: TRBD1 (5 bases). Germline V gene lookup returns CDR1 MNHEY and CDR2 SMNVEV (reference sequence). There are 14 residues in the CDR3. V gave up 4 bases and J gave up 7 bases, with 14 bases separating them.

The chain has TRBV7-9 and TRBJ2-3, with D perhaps matching TRBD1 (5 bases). In germline, CDR1 is SEHNR, CDR2 FQNEAQ (reference sequence). Trimming shortened V by 4 bases and J by 5 bases, and 13 bases separated the two germline ends. The CDR3 is 14 residues long. The CDR3 nucleotides are TGTGCCAGCAGCTCACAGGCAGGTCGAGATACGCAGTATTTT. This gives the protein CASSSQAGRDTQYF.